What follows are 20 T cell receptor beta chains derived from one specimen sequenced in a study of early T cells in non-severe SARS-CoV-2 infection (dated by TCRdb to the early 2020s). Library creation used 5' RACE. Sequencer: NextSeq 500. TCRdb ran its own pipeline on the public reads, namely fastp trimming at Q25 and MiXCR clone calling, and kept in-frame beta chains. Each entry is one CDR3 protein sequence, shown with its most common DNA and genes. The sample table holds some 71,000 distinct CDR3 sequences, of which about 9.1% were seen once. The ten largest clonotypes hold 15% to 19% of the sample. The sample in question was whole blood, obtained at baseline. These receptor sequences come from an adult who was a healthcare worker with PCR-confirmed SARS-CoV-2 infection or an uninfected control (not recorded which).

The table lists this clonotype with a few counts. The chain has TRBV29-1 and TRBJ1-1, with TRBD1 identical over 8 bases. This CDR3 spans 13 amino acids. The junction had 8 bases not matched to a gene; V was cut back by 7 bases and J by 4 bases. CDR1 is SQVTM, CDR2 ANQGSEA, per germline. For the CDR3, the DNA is TGCAGCGCCAAACAGGGGGAAGGCACTGAAGCTTTCTTT. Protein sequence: CSAKQGEGTEAFF.

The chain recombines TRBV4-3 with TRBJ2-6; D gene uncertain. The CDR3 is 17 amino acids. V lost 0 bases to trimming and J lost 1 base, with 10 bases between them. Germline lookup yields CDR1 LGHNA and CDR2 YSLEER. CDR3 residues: CASSQEFQASGANVLTF. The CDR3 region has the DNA TGCGCCAGCAGCCAAGAATTCCAGGCTTCTGGGGCCAACGTCCTGACTTTC.

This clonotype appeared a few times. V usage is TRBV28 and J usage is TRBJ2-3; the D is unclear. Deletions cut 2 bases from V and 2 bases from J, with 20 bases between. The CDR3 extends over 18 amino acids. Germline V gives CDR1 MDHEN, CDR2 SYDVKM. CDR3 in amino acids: CASSLRKIAVGDTDTQYF. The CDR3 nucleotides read TGTGCCAGCAGTTTACGTAAAATAGCCGTCGGAGACACAGATACGCAGTATTTT.

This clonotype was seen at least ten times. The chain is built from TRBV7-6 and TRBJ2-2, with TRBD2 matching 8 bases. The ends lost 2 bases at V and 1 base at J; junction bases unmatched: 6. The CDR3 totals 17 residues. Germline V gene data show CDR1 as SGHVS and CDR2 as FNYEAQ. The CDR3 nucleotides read TGTGCCAGCAGCTTATATGCTACTAGCGGGAACACCGGGGAGCTGTTTTTT. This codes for CASSLYATSGNTGELFF.

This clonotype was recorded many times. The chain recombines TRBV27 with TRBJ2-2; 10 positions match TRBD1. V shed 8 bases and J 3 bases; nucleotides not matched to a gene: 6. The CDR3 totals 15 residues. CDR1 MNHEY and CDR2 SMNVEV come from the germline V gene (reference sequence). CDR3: CASYQTGGYTGELFF. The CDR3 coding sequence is TGTGCCAGCTACCAGACAGGGGGCTACACCGGGGAGCTGTTTTTT.

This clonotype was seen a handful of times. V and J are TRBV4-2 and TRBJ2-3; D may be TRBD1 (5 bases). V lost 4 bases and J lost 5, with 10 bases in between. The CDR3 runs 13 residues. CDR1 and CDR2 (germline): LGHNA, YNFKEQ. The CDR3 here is CASSRAQGDTQYF. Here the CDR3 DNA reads TGTGCCAGCAGCCGGGCTCAGGGAGATACGCAGTATTTT.

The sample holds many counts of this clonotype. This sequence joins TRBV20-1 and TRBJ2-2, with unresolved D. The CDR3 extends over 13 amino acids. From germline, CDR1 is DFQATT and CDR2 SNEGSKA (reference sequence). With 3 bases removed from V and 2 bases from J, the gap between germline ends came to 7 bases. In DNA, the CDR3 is TGCAGTGCTAGGAGCGTTAACACCGGGGAGCTGTTTTTT. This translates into CSARSVNTGELFF.

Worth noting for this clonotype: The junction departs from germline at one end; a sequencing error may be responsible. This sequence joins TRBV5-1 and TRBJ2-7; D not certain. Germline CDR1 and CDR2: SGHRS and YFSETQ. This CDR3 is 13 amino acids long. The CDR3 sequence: CASSLEPTLVSNF. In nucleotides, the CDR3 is TGCGCCAGCAGCTTGGAGCCTACACTCGTGAGCAATTTC.

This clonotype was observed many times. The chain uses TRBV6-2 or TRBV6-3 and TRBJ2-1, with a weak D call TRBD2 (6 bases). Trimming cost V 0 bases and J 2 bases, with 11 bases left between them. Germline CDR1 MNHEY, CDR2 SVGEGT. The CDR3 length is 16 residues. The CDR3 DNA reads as TGTGCCAGCAGTTACTCCCGGGGGTTCCCCTACAATGAGCAGTTCTTC. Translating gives CASSYSRGFPYNEQFF.

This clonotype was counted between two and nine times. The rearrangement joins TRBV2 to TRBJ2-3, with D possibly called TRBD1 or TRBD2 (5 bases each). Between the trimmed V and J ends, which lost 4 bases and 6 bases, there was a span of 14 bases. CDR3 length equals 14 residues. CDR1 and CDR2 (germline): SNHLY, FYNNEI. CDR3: CASSVTGRTDTQYF. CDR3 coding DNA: TGTGCCAGCAGTGTAACGGGACGGACGGATACGCAGTATTTT.

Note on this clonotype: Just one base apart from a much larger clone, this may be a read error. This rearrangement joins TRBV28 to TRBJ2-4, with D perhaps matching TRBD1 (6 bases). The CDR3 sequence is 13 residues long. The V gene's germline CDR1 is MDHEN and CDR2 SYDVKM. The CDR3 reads CDSSFRDTNIQYF. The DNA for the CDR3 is TGTGACAGCAGTTTTCGGGACACAAACATTCAGTACTTC.

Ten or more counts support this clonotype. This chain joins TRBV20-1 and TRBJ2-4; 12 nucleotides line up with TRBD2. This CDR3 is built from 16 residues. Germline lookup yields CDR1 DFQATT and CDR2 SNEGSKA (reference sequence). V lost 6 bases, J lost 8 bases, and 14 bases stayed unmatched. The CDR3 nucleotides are TGCAGTGCACCGCCTAGCGGGAGGGCCGGAGGGGACATTCAGTACTTC. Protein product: CSAPPSGRAGGDIQYF.

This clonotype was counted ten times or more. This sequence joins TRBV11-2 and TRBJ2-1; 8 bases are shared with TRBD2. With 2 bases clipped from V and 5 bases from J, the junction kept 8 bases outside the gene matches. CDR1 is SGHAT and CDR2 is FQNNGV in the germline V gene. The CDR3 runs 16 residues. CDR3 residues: CASSLRSAGVNNEQFF. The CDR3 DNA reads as TGTGCCAGCAGCTTAAGGTCAGCGGGAGTAAACAATGAGCAGTTCTTC.

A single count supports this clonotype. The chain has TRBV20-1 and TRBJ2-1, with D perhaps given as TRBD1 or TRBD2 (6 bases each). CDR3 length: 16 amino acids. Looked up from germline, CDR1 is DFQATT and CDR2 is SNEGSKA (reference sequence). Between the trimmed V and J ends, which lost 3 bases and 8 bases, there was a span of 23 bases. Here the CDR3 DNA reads TGCAGTGCTAGTCCTTACGGGGGCCCTAGCGTCCATGAGCAGTTCTTC. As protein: CSASPYGGPSVHEQFF.

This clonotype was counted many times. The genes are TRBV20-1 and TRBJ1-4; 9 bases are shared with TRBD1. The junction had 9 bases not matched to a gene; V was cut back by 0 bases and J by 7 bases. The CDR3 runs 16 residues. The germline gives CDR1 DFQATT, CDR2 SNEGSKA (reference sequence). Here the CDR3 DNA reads TGCAGTGCTAGAGATCCAGGGGGACAGGGTGGTGAAAAACTGTTTTTT. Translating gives CSARDPGGQGGEKLFF.

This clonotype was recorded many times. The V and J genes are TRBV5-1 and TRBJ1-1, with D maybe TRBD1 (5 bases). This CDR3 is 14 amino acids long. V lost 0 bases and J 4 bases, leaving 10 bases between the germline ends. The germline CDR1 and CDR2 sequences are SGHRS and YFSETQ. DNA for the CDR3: TGCGCCAGCAGCTTGGGGGGCTGGGTCACTGAAGCTTTCTTT. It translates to CASSLGGWVTEAFF.

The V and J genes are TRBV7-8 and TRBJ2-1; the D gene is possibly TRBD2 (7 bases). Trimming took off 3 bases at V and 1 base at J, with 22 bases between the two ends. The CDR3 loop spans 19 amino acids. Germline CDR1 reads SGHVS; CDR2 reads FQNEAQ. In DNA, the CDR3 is TGTGCCAGCAGCTTGGGAGGGGGACTACTAGCGCCATCCTACAATGAGCAGTTCTTC. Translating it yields CASSLGGGLLAPSYNEQFF.

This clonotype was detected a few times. The CDR3 nucleotides read TGCGCCAGCAGTGCAGGCTATGGCTACACCTTC. Protein: CASSAGYGYTF. The chain is built from TRBV10-2 and TRBJ1-2; no clear D gene. The V and J ends lost 4 bases and 4 bases respectively, with 4 bases between them. The CDR3 loop spans 11 amino acids. Germline CDR1 is WSHSY and CDR2 is SAAADI.

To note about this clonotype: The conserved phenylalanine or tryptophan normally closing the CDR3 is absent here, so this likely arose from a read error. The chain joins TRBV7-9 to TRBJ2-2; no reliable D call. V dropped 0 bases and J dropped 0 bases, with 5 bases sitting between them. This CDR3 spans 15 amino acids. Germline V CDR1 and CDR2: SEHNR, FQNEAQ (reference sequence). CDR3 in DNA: TGTGCCAGCAGCTTAGCACAGACGAACACCGGGGAGCTGTTTTCT. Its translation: CASSLAQTNTGELFS.

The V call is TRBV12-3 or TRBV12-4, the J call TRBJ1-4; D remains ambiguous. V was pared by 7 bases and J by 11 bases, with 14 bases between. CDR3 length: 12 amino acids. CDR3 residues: CASKSGPPKLFF. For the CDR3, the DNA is TGTGCCAGCAAGTCCGGACCGCCGAAACTGTTTTTT.